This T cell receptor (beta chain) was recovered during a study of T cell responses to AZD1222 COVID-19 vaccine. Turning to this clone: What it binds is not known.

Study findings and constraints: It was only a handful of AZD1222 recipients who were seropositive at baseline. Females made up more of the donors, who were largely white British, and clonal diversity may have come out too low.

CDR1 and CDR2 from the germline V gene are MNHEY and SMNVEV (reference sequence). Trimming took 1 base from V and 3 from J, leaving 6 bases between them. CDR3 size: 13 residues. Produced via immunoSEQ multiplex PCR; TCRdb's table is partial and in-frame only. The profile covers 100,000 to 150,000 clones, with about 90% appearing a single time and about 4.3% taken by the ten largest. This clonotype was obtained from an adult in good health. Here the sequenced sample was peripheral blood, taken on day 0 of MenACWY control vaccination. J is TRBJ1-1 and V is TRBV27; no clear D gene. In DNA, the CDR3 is TGTGCCAGCAGTTTATGGCAGTACACTGAAGCTTTCTTT. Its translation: CASSLWQYTEAFF.